These 2 T cell receptor beta chains originate from one sample sequenced in a study of blood T cell repertoires in COVID-19. Assay: immunoSEQ multiplex PCR; the TCRdb copy retains only in-frame clones and omits some. The data contain about 180,000 clones, around 76% of them singletons. The sequenced sample consisted of peripheral blood. The receptors here all came from a woman in her sixties or seventies with acute or convalescent COVID-19.

This chain joins TRBV30 and TRBJ1-5; weak D call: TRBD1 (5 bases). Looked up from germline, CDR1 is GTSNPN and CDR2 is SVGIG (reference sequence). Trimming took off 2 bases at V and 7 bases at J, with 12 bases between the two ends. The CDR3 consists of 13 residues. CDR3 protein: CAWSKGAKQPQHF. The CDR3, as DNA: TGTGCCTGGAGTAAAGGGGCTAAACAGCCCCAGCATTTT. The whole variable domain, filled in from reference TRBV30 and TRBJ1-5, reads SQTIHQWPATLVQPVGSPLSLECTVEGTSNPNLYWYRQAAGRGLQLLFYSVGIGQISSEVPQNLSASRPQDRQFILSSKKLLLSDSGFYLCAWSKGAKQPQHFGDGTRLSIL.

The V and J genes are TRBV5-1 and TRBJ2-1; the match to TRBD1 covers 8 bases. The germline V gene has CDR1 SGHRS and CDR2 YFSETQ. This CDR3 is built from 18 residues. The V segment lost 2 bases and the J segment 1 base; nucleotides outside the gene matches: 11. CDR3 coding DNA: TGCGCCAGCAGCTTTAGTGCAGGGGGCGACCGATCCTACAATGAGCAGTTCTTC. This translates into CASSFSAGGDRSYNEQFF.